This TCR beta chain was captured by sequencing in a study of blood T cells in healthy people across ages. Study findings and constraints: Per million T cells, the diversity of TCR beta decreased roughly linearly as age advanced.

Caucasian individuals from Russia who were healthy and aged about 6 to 90 acted as donors. The extraction recovered at least 5.5 micrograms of total RNA per sample. With regard to this clonotype: The antigen remains undetermined.

CDR1 and CDR2 (germline): DFQATT, SNEGSKA (reference sequence). The V gene lost 2 bases and the J gene lost 10 bases, with 11 bases spanning the gap. CDR3 length: 12 amino acids. A second about 6 to 12 cycle PCR used barcoded and J-beta primers. TCRdb reprocessed the 5' RACE reads with MiXCR, giving one entry per CDR3 protein. The repertoire holds about 640,000 distinct CDR3 sequences, with 58% as singletons. What was sequenced was blood. The TCR originated in a man in his fifties or sixties in good health. The chain is built from TRBV20-1 and TRBJ1-4; a weak D match, TRBD1 (5 bases). The CDR3 nucleotides are TGCAGTGCTAGAATGGGGGGGGGAAAACTGTTTTTT. It is translated as CSARMGGGKLFF.